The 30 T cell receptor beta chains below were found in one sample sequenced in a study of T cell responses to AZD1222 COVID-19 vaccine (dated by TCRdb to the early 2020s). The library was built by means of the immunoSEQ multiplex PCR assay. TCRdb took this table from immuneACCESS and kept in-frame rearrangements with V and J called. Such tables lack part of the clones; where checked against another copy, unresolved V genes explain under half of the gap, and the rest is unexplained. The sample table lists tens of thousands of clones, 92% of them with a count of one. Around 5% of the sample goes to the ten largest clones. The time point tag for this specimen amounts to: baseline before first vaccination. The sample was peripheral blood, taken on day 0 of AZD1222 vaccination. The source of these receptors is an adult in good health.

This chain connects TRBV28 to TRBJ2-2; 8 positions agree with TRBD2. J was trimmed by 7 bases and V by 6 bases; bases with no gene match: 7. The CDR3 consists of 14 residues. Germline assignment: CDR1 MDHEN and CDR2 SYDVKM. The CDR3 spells CASRSGSILGELFF. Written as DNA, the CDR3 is TGTGCCAGCAGGAGCGGGAGCATCCTCGGGGAGCTGTTTTTT.

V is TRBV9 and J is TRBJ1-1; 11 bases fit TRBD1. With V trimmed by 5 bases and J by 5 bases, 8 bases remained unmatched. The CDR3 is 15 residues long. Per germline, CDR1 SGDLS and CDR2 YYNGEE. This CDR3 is CASSGSGQGATEAFF. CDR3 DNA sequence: TGTGCCAGCAGTGGGAGCGGACAGGGGGCGACTGAAGCTTTCTTT.

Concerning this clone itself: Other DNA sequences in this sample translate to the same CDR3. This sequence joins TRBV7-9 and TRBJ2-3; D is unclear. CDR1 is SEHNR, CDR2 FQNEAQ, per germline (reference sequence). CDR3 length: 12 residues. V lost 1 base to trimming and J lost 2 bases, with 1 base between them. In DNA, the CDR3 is TGTGCCAGCAGCTTAGACACAGATACGCAGTATTTT. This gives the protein CASSLDTDTQYF.

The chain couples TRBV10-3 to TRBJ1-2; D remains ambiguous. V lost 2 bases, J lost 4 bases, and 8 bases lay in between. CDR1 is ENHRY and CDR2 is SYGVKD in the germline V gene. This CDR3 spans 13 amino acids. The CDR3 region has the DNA TGTGCCATCAGTGAGGGTGCCCTCTATGGCTACACCTTC. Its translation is CAISEGALYGYTF.

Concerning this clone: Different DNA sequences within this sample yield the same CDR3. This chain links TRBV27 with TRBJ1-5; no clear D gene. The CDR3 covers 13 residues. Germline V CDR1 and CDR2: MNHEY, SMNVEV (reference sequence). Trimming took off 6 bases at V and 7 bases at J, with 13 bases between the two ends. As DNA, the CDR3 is TGTGCCAGCAGCCTGGGTCTCGGGCAGCCCCAGCATTTT. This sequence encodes CASSLGLGQPQHF.

This CDR3 reads CASSLNPGNTGELFF. The CDR3 coding sequence is TGTGCCAGCAGCTTAAACCCTGGAAACACCGGGGAGCTGTTTTTT. V is TRBV7-3 and J is TRBJ2-2; D call uncertain. Deletions cut 1 base from V and 2 bases from J, with 8 bases between. The CDR3 runs to 15 residues. Germline V gene sequence: CDR1 SGHTA, CDR2 FQGTGA.

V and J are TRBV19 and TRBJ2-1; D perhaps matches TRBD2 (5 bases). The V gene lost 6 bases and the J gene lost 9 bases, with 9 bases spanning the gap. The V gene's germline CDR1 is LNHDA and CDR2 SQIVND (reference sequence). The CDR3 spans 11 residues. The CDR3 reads CASSGIGEQFF. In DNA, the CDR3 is TGTGCCAGTAGCGGGATCGGTGAGCAGTTCTTC.

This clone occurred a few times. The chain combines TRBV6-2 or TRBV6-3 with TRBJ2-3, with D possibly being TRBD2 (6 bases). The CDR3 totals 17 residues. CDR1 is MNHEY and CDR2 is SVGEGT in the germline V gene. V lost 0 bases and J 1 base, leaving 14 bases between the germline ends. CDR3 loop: CASSYSVGGGGTDTQYF. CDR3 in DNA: TGTGCCAGCAGTTACTCTGTGGGCGGAGGGGGCACAGATACGCAGTATTTT.

The DNA for the CDR3 is TGTGCCAGCAGCTTGCGGGGGGCAAGAACCTTC. This sequence encodes CASSLRGARTF. This chain joins TRBV13 and TRBJ1-2; the D gene is possibly TRBD1 (6 bases). This CDR3 is built from 11 residues. The V end was cut by 3 bases, the J end by 14 bases, with 13 bases between. Looked up from germline, CDR1 is PRHDT and CDR2 is FYEKMQ (reference sequence).

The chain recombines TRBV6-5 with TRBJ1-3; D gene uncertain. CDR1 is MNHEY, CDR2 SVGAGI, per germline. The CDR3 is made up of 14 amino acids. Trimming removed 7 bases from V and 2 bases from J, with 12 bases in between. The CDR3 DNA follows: TGTGCCAGCAATTCCGGACTCCCTGGAAACACCATATATTTT. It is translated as CASNSGLPGNTIYF.

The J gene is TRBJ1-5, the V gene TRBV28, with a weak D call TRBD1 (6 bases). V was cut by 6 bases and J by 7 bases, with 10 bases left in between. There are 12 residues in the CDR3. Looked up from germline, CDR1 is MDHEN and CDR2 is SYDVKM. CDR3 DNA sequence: TGTGCCAGCAGCATAGGGGGACAGCCCCAGCATTTT. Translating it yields CASSIGGQPQHF.

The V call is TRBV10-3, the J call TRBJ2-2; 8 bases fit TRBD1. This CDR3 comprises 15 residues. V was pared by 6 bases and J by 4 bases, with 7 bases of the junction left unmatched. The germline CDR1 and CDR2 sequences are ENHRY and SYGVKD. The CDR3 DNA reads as TGTGCCATCAGGGTACAGGGGGGTGGCACCGGGGAGCTGTTTTTT. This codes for CAIRVQGGGTGELFF.

As DNA, the CDR3 is TGTGCCAGCAGCTCTAGACAGGGAGGGCAAGAGACCCAGTACTTC. It is translated as CASSSRQGGQETQYF. This chain connects TRBV7-6 to TRBJ2-5; tentatively, D is TRBD1 or TRBD2 (7 bases each). Germline lookup yields CDR1 SGHVS and CDR2 FNYEAQ. The CDR3 covers 15 residues. Trimming removed 4 bases at V and 2 bases at J, with 14 bases between. The variable domain in full, with the rest retrieved from reference TRBV7-6 and TRBJ2-5, is GAGVSQSPRYKVTKRGQDVALRCDPISGHVSLYWYRQALGQGPEFLTYFNYEAQQDKSGLPNDRFSAERPEGSISTLTIQRTEQRDSAMYRCASSSRQGGQETQYFGPGTRLLVL.

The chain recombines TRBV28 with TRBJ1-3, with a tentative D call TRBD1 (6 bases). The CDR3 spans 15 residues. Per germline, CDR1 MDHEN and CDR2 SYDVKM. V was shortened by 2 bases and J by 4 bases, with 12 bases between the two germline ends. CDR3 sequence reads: CASSLRNRAGNTIYF. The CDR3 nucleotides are TGTGCCAGCAGTTTAAGGAACAGGGCAGGAAACACCATATATTTT.

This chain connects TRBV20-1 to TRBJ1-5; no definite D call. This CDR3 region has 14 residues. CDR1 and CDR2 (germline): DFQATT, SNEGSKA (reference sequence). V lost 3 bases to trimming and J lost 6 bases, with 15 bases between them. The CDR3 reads CSASNPRTGQPQHF. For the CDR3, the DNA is TGCAGTGCTAGTAACCCCCGGACGGGTCAGCCCCAGCATTTT.

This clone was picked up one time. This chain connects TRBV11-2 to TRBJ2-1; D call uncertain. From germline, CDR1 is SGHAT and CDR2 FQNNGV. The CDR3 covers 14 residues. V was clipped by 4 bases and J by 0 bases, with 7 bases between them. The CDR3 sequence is CASSSVSSYNEQFF. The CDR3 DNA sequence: TGTGCCAGCAGCTCCGTTAGCTCCTACAATGAGCAGTTCTTC.

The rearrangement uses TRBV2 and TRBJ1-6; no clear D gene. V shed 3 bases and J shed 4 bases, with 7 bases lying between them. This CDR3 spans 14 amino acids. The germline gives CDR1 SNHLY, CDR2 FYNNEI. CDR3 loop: CASSEVQYNSPLHF. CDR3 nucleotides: TGTGCCAGCAGTGAGGTGCAATATAATTCACCCCTCCACTTT.

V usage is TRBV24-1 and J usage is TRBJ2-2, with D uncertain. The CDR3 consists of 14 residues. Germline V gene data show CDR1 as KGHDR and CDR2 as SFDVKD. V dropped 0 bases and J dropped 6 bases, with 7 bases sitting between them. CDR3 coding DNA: TGTGCCACCAGTGATTTGCCAGATCCCGGGGAGCTGTTTTTT. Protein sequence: CATSDLPDPGELFF.

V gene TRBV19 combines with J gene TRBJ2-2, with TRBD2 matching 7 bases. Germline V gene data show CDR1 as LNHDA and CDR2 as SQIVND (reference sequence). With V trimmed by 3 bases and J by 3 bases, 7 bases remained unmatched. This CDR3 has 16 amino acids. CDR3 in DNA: TGTGCCAGTAGTATCGGGGTAGGGAGGGACACCGGGGAGCTGTTTTTT. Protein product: CASSIGVGRDTGELFF. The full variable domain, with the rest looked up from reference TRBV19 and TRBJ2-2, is DGGITQSPKYLFRKEGQNVTLSCEQNLNHDAMYWYRQDPGQGLRLIYYSQIVNDFQKGDIAEGYSVSREKKESFPLTVTSAQKNPTAFYLCASSIGVGRDTGELFFGEGSRLTVL.

The CDR3 is CASRRDSYNEQFF. As DNA, the CDR3 is TGTGCCAGCAGAAGGGACAGCTACAATGAGCAGTTCTTC. This sequence joins TRBV7-2 and TRBJ2-1; 7 bases map to TRBD1. Germline V gene lookup returns CDR1 SGHTA and CDR2 FQGNSA. The CDR3 has 13 amino acids. V was pared by 6 bases and J by 3 bases, with 2 bases of the junction left unmatched.

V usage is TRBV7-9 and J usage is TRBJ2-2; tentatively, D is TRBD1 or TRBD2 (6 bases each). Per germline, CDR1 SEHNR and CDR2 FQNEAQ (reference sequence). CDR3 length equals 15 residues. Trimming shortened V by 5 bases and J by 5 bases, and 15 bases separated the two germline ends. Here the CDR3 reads CASSPQRGETGELFF. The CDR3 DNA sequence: TGTGCCAGCAGCCCCCAGAGGGGGGAGACCGGGGAGCTGTTTTTT.

CDR3 amino acids: CASIDGTGSGEQYF. The CDR3, as DNA: TGTGCCAGCATCGACGGGACAGGTTCTGGGGAGCAGTACTTC. The chain joins TRBV2 to TRBJ2-7; 8 bases are shared with TRBD1. Germline CDR1 SNHLY, CDR2 FYNNEI. Germline trimming cut 7 bases from V and 7 bases from J; bases unmatched to any gene: 12. This CDR3 has 14 residues.

CDR3 in amino acids: CASSLGQGYGEQYF. The CDR3, as DNA: TGTGCCAGCTCACTGGGACAGGGGTATGGCGAGCAGTACTTC. The chain uses TRBV18 and TRBJ2-7; 10 bases are a match to TRBD1. Germline V gene sequence: CDR1 KGHSH, CDR2 LQKENI. The CDR3 is 14 residues long. V lost 4 bases, J lost 6 bases, and 6 bases stayed unmatched. Supplemented by reference TRBV18 and TRBJ2-7, the full variable domain reads NAGVMQNPRHLVRRRGQEARLRCSPMKGHSHVYWYRQLPEEGLKFMVYLQKENIIDESGMPKERFSAEFPKEGPSILRIQQVVRGDSAAYFCASSLGQGYGEQYFGPGTRLTVT.

The CDR3 sequence: CASGGGANVYEQYF. CDR3 DNA: TGTGCCAGCGGGGGAGGGGCGAACGTCTACGAGCAGTACTTC. The chain is built from TRBV9 and TRBJ2-7; TRBD2 agrees at 7 bases. Per germline, CDR1 SGDLS and CDR2 YYNGEE. The V and J ends lost 7 bases and 3 bases, in that order; junction bases with no gene match: 10. CDR3 length: 14 amino acids.

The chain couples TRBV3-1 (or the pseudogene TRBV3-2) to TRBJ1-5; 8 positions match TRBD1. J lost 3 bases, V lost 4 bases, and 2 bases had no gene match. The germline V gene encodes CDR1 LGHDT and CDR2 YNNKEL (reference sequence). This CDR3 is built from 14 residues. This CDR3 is CASSRGQANQPQHF. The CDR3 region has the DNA TGTGCCAGCAGCCGGGGACAGGCCAATCAGCCCCAGCATTTT.

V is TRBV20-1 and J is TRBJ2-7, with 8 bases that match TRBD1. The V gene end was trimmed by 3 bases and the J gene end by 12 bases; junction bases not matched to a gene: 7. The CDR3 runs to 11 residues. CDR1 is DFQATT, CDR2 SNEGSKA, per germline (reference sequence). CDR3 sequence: CSASTGQGAYF. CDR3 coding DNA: TGCAGTGCTAGTACCGGACAGGGAGCGTACTTC.

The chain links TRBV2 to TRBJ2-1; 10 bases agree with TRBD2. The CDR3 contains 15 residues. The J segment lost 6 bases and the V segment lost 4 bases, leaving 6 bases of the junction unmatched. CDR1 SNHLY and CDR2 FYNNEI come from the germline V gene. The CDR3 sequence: CASSGISGRTNEQFF. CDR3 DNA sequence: TGTGCCAGCAGTGGTATTAGCGGGAGGACCAATGAGCAGTTCTTC.

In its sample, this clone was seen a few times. The CDR3 DNA follows: TGTGCCAGCTGGGACGGTTACACCGGGGAGCTGTTTTTT. As protein: CASWDGYTGELFF. The gene calls are TRBV28 and TRBJ2-2; TRBD1 or TRBD2 may be the D gene (5 bases each). CDR1 is MDHEN, CDR2 SYDVKM, per germline. The CDR3 spans 13 residues. V was pared by 8 bases and J by 3 bases, with 10 bases between.

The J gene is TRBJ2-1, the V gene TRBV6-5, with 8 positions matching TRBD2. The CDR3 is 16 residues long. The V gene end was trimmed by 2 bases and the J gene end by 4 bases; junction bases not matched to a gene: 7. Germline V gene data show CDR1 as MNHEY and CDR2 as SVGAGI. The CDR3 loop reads CASSYGASGSYNEQFF. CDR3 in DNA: TGTGCCAGCAGTTACGGGGCGAGCGGGAGTTACAATGAGCAGTTCTTC.

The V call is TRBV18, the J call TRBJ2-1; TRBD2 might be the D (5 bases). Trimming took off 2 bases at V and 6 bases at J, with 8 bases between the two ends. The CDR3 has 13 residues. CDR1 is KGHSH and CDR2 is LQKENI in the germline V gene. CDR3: CASSPIGVNEQFF. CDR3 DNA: TGTGCCAGCTCACCAATCGGGGTCAATGAGCAGTTCTTC.